This TCR beta chain was observed in a study of cytomegalovirus exposure and HLA in healthy donors. Study overall: The early release's HLA-typed donors yielded some 85 million unique TCRs.

Of note for this clone: Its antigen is undetermined.

This CDR3 spans 13 amino acids. Germline V gene sequence: CDR1 ENHRY, CDR2 SYGVKD. V gave up 8 bases and J gave up 0 bases, with 8 bases separating them. With 60 Vbeta and 13 Jbeta primers, the PCR was carried out. Original processing notes: Roughly 11 million of the about 80 million unique TCR beta chains counted in a later analysis were shared. Generated by immunoSEQ multiplex PCR, the TCRdb table keeps only in-frame clones and is missing some. That table furnishes V, J and clone size, whereas the DNA furnished D and trimming. The table lists 150,000 to 200,000 clones, over 60% of them singletons. Points from the study as a whole: Common viral pathogens (according to a later analysis) appeared linked to several of the most significant clusters.

This sequence joins TRBV10-3 and TRBJ1-3; D gene ambiguous. The source material was PBMCs. The source of this sequence is a man aged 40-55 years in good health and CMV-seronegative. The CDR3 loop is CAIGEVSGNTIYF. The CDR3 DNA reads TGTGCCATCGGGGAGGTCTCTGGAAACACCATATATTTT.